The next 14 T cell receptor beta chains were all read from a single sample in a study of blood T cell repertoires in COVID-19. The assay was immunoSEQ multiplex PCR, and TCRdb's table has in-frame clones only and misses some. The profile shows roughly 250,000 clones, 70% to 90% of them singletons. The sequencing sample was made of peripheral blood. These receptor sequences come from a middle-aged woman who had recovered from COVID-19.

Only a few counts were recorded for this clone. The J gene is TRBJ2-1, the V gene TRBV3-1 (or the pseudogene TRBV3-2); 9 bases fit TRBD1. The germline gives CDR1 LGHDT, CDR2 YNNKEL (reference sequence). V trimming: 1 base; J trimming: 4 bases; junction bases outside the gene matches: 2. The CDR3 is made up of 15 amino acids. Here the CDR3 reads CASSQGTGEYNEQFF. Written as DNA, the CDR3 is TGTGCCAGCAGCCAAGGGACAGGGGAGTACAATGAGCAGTTCTTC.

Written as DNA, the CDR3 is TGTGCCAGCAGCTTAGGGGGTTCCGGGGTCTATGGCTACACCTTC. Its translation is CASSLGGSGVYGYTF. The chain has TRBV7-2 and TRBJ1-2; D remains ambiguous. The ends were cut back, 1 base at V and 4 bases at J, with 13 bases in the middle. The CDR3 has 15 residues. CDR1 is SGHTA, CDR2 FQGNSA, per germline. The complete variable domain, with remaining parts taken from reference TRBV7-2 and TRBJ1-2, reads GAGVSQSPSNKVTEKGKDVELRCDPISGHTALYWYRQSLGQGLEFLIYFQGNSAPDKSGLPSDRFSAERTGGSVSTLTIQRTQQEDSAVYLCASSLGGSGVYGYTFGSGTRLTVV.

The CDR3 DNA is TGTGCCAGCAGCTTTCGAGCGGGGGGATACGAGCAGTACTTC. It encodes CASSFRAGGYEQYF. The rearrangement links TRBV5-4 to TRBJ2-7; the match to TRBD2 covers 9 bases. This CDR3 has 14 amino acids. V lost 2 bases to trimming and J lost 4 bases; unmatched junction nucleotides: 4. Germline V gene lookup returns CDR1 SGHNT and CDR2 YYREEE (reference sequence).

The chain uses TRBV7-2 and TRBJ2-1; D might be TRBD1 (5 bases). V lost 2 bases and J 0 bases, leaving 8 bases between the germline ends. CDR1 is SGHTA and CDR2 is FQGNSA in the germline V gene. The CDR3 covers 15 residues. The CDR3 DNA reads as TGTGCCAGCAGCTTAAGCGACAGCTCCTACAATGAGCAGTTCTTC. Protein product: CASSLSDSSYNEQFF.

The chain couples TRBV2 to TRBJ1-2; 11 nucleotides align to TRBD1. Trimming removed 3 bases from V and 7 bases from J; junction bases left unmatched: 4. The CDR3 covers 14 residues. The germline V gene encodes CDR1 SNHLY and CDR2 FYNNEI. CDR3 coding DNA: TGTGCCAGCAGTGAGGACAGGGGGCATCTTGGCTACACCTTC. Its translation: CASSEDRGHLGYTF.

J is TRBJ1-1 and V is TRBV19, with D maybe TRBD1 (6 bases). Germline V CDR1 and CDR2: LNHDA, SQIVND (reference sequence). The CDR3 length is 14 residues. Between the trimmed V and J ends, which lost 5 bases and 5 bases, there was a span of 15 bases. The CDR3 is CASSAPGHLTEAFF. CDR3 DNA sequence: TGTGCCAGTAGTGCCCCGGGACACCTGACTGAAGCTTTCTTT.

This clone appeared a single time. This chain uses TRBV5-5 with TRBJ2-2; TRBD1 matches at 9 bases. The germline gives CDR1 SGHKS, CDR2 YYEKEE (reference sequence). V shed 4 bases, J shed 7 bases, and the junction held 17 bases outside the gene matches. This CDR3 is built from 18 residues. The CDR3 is CASSDTIRRQGVGGELFF. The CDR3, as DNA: TGTGCCAGCAGCGACACGATCAGACGACAGGGGGTCGGCGGGGAGCTGTTTTTT.

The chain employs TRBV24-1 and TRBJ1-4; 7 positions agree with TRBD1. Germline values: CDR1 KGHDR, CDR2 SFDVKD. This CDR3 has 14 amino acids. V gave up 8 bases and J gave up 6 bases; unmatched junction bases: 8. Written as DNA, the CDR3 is TGTGCCACCACCACAGGGGAAAGCGATGAAAAACTGTTTTTT. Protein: CATTTGESDEKLFF.

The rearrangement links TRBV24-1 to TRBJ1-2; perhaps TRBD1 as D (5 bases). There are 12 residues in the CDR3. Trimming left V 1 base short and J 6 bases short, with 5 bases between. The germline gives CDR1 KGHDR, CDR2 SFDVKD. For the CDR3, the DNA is TGTGCCACCAGTGATTTCAGGGATGGCTACACCTTC. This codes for CATSDFRDGYTF.

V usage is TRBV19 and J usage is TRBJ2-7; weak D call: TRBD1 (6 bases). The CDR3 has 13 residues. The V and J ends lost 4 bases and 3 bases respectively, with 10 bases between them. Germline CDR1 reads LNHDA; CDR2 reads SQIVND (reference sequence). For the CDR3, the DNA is TGTGCCAGTAGTAATACAGGGAGCTACGAGCAGTACTTC. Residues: CASSNTGSYEQYF.

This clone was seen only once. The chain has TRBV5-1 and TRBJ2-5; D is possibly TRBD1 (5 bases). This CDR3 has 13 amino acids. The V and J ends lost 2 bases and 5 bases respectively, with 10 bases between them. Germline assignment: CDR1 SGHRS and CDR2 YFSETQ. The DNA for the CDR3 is TGCGCCAGCAGCTTCCCCCCAGGGGAGACCCAGTACTTC. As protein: CASSFPPGETQYF. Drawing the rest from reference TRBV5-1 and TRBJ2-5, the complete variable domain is KAGVTQTPRYLIKTRGQQVTLSCSPISGHRSVSWYQQTPGQGLQFLFEYFSETQRNKGNFPGRFSGRQFSNSRSEMNVSTLELGDSALYLCASSFPPGETQYFGPGTRLLVL.

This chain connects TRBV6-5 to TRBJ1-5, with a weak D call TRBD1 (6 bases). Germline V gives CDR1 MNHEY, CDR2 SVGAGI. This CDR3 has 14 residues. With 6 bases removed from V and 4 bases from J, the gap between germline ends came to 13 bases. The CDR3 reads CASRADSPNQPQHF. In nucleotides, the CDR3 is TGTGCCAGCAGGGCGGACAGCCCTAATCAGCCCCAGCATTTT.

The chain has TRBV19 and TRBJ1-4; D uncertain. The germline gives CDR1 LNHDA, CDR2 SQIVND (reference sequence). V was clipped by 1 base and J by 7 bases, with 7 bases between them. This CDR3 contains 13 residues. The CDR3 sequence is CASSIGRGEKLFF. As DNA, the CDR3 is TGTGCCAGTAGTATAGGACGGGGTGAAAAACTGTTTTTT.

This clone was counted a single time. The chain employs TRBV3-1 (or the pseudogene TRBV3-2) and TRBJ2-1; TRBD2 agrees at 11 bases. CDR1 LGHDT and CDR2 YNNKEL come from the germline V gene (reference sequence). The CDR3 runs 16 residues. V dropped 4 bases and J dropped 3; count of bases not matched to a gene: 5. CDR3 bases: TGTGCCAGCAGCCCCTTTAGCGGGGGGGACTACAATGAGCAGTTCTTC. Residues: CASSPFSGGDYNEQFF.